Detailed here is one TCR beta chain. This sample was included in a study of blood T cell repertoires in COVID-19. The germline CDR1 and CDR2 sequences are MNHNS and SASEGT. Trimming took 3 bases from V and 2 from J, leaving 11 bases between them. The CDR3 totals 15 residues. Profiling relied on immunoSEQ multiplex PCR, and the TCRdb table lists in-frame clones only, not all of them. The sample yields 250,000 to 300,000 clones, approximately 85% seen once. The V and J genes are TRBV6-1 and TRBJ1-5; no clear D gene. Source material: peripheral blood. The TCR originated in a woman aged 70 to 79 with acute or convalescent COVID-19. CDR3 in amino acids: CASSEEVWGNQPQHF. In nucleotides, the CDR3 is TGTGCCAGCAGTGAGGAGGTCTGGGGCAATCAGCCCCAGCATTTT.